This T cell receptor beta chain was identified in a study of OX40 agonist ivuxolimab in advanced cancers. Study-wide background: Patient treatment consisted of intravenous ivuxolimab administration every 2 weeks at 0.01 to 10 mg/kg. Patients with hepatocellular carcinoma, melanoma, renal cell or head and neck cancer made up the dose-escalation patients. Study outcomes and limitations: Dosing at 0.1 to 3.0 mg/kg was accompanied by clonal expansion of CD4+ and CD8+ blood T cells by week 6. CD8+ T cells were the subset that, on average, had more expanded clones than CD4+.

The repertoire was sequenced with immunoSEQ multiplex PCR; TCRdb's copy has only in-frame clones and lacks some. The table has 65,000 to 80,000 clones, about 88% seen once. Details on this clone: The antigen is not known.

The CDR3 has 15 amino acids. Trimming left V 5 bases short and J 4 bases short, with 13 bases between. Germline V lookup: CDR1 SGHDT, CDR2 YYEEEE. The chain couples TRBV5-6 to TRBJ2-6, with D tentatively TRBD2 (5 bases). Specimen: CD4+ or CD8+ T cells sorted from blood, collected in a trial of the OX40 agonist ivuxolimab. The source is an adult with an advanced solid tumor such as melanoma, head and neck, liver or kidney cancer. The CDR3, as DNA: TGTGCCAGCAGGCTTGAGGGCTCCGGGGCCAACGTCCTGACTTTC. It codes for CASRLEGSGANVLTF.